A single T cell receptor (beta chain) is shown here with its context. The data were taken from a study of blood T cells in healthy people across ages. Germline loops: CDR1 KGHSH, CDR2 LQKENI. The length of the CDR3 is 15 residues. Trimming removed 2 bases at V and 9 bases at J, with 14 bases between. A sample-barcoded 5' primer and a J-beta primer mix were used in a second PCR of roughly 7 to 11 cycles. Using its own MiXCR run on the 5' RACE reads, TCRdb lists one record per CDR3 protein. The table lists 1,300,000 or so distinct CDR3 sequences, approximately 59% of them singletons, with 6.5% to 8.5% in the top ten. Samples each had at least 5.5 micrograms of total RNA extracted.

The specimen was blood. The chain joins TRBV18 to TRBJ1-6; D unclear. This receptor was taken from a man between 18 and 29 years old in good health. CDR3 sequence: CASSPVVEVTSPLHF. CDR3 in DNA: TGTGCCAGCTCACCAGTGGTGGAGGTGACTTCACCCCTCCACTTT.